This TCR beta chain was sequenced for a study of blood T cell repertoires in COVID-19. As for the study in general: Samples came from the United States, Italy and Spain, spanning acute and convalescent COVID-19. PBMCs, B-cell-depleted T cells, or T cells were the source of the cDNA or gDNA that made up the material.

The table lists this clone with a count of one. V shed 3 bases, J shed 7 bases, and the junction held 8 bases outside the gene matches. The CDR3 spans 14 residues. Germline loops: CDR1 LNHDA, CDR2 SQIVND (reference sequence). Only in-frame clones appear in the TCRdb table, and some are missing; sequencing was by immunoSEQ multiplex PCR. Of 25,000 to 35,000 clones in the sample, 65% to 70% were seen once. Specimen: peripheral blood. This sequence originates from a human donor in a cohort sampled during active COVID-19. V gene TRBV19 combines with J gene TRBJ2-7; 8 bases agree with TRBD1. For the CDR3, the DNA is TGTGCCAGTAGTATCAAGCAGGGGGCGGGGGAGCAGTACTTC. This encodes CASSIKQGAGEQYF.